A single sample is the source of the 24 T cell receptor beta chains below, sequenced in a study of blood T cell repertoires in COVID-19. Sequencing was performed with immunoSEQ multiplex PCR; in TCRdb, only in-frame clones are kept and a portion is missing. The sample carries 270,000 or so clones, about 89% recorded once. The specimen sequenced was PBMCs or T cells enriched from blood (not recorded which). Source of these receptors: a woman between 18 and 29 years old who had recovered from COVID-19.

In nucleotides, the CDR3 is TGTGCCAGCAGCTCCTCTTCTGGAAACACCATATATTTT. It translates to CASSSSSGNTIYF. The chain joins TRBV7-2 to TRBJ1-3; D remains ambiguous. Trimming stripped 4 bases from V and 1 base from J, with 5 bases between. CDR3 length: 13 amino acids. Germline loops: CDR1 SGHTA, CDR2 FQGNSA. Full variable domain (remainder filled in from reference TRBV7-2 and TRBJ1-3): GAGVSQSPSNKVTEKGKDVELRCDPISGHTALYWYRQSLGQGLEFLIYFQGNSAPDKSGLPSDRFSAERTGGSVSTLTIQRTQQEDSAVYLCASSSSSGNTIYFGEGSWLTVV.

V gene TRBV12-3 or TRBV12-4 combines with J gene TRBJ1-2, with D unclear. The germline V and J ends were trimmed by 3 bases and 6 bases, with 5 bases remaining between them. The CDR3 consists of 11 residues. The CDR3 is CASSLQDGYTF. The CDR3 nucleotides are TGTGCCAGCAGTTTGCAGGATGGCTACACCTTC.

This clone appeared a single time. The chain carries TRBV29-1 and TRBJ2-7; 9 bases are shared with TRBD1. The CDR3 totals 15 residues. V gave up 4 bases and J gave up 5 bases; unmatched junction bases: 12. Germline assignment: CDR1 SQVTM and CDR2 ANQGSEA. The DNA of the CDR3 is TGCAGCGTTGGCTACAGGGGGCGTTTAAGGGACGAGCAGTACTTC. Translation gives CSVGYRGRLRDEQYF.

V and J are TRBV4-3 and TRBJ2-7, with D tentatively TRBD2 (6 bases). Trimming pared 0 bases from V and 3 bases from J, leaving 9 bases between. Germline CDR1 LGHNA, CDR2 YSLEER. The CDR3 runs to 14 residues. CDR3 protein: CASSQDWRDYEQYF. The CDR3 DNA reads as TGCGCCAGCAGCCAAGATTGGAGGGACTACGAGCAGTACTTC.

V usage is TRBV27 and J usage is TRBJ1-5, with a possible D match to TRBD1 (6 bases). The CDR3 loop spans 15 amino acids. CDR1 is MNHEY and CDR2 is SMNVEV in the germline V gene (reference sequence). The germline V and J ends were trimmed by 6 bases and 2 bases, with 14 bases remaining between them. The DNA of the CDR3 is TGTGCCAGCAGCCAACAGGGAACTGGCAATCAGCCCCAGCATTTT. Translation: CASSQQGTGNQPQHF.

V and J are TRBV7-2 and TRBJ2-3; 11 bases agree with TRBD2. The J segment lost 5 bases and the V segment lost 0 bases, leaving 4 bases of the junction unmatched. The CDR3 covers 16 residues. The germline V gene has CDR1 SGHTA and CDR2 FQGNSA. The CDR3 sequence is CASSLAGLAGGDTQYF. The CDR3 DNA is TGTGCCAGCAGCTTAGCGGGGCTAGCGGGGGGAGATACGCAGTATTTT.

The chain recombines TRBV5-4 with TRBJ2-5; 10 nucleotides match TRBD2. After removal of 10 bases from V and 1 base from J, the junction contained 1 base not matched to a gene. Germline V gives CDR1 SGHNT, CDR2 YYREEE (reference sequence). The CDR3 is made up of 12 amino acids. The CDR3 region has the DNA TGTGCCTCTAGCGGGGGCCAAGAGACCCAGTACTTC. Translation gives CASSGGQETQYF.

The V gene is TRBV11-2, the J gene TRBJ1-2; D gene uncertain. CDR1 is SGHAT, CDR2 FQNNGV, per germline. There are 15 residues in the CDR3. Trimming shortened V by 3 bases and J by 0 bases, and 11 bases separated the two germline ends. CDR3 DNA sequence: TGTGCCAGCAGCTTGGCCCCCGCAGCTAACTATGGCTACACCTTC. As protein: CASSLAPAANYGYTF.

This clone showed up just a few times. The rearrangement links TRBV1 to TRBJ2-1; the D call in the table, TRBD2, was not verified against the DNA. TRBV1 is classified as a pseudogene. CDR3 length equals 19 residues. CDR3 loop: CTSSQETLGTSGSLGEQFF. The CDR3 region has the DNA TGCACCAGCAGCCAAGAAACCCTTGGGACTAGCGGGAGTCTGGGTGAGCAGTTCTTC.

The rearrangement joins TRBV14 to TRBJ1-2; TRBD1 matches 8 bases. This CDR3 is 16 amino acids long. The germline CDR1 and CDR2 sequences are SGHDN and FVKESK. V gave up 0 bases and J gave up 3 bases; unmatched junction bases: 6. The CDR3 nucleotides read TGTGCCAGCAGCCAAGATGGTGGGGGACAGGACTATGGCTACACCTTC. Its translation is CASSQDGGGQDYGYTF.

Comments on this clone: This sample also contains other DNA sequences that code for the same CDR3. The chain combines TRBV5-1 with TRBJ1-1; 7 nucleotides align to TRBD1. Germline V lookup: CDR1 SGHRS, CDR2 YFSETQ. This CDR3 comprises 14 residues. Trimming at V came to 0 bases and at J to 1 base, leaving 0 bases not matched to a gene. As DNA, the CDR3 is TGCGCCAGCAGCTTGGGGACAGGGAACACTGAAGCTTTCTTT. As protein: CASSLGTGNTEAFF. The full variable domain, in which reference TRBV5-1 and TRBJ1-1 provide the parts outside the CDR3, is KAGVTQTPRYLIKTRGQQVTLSCSPISGHRSVSWYQQTPGQGLQFLFEYFSETQRNKGNFPGRFSGRQFSNSRSEMNVSTLELGDSALYLCASSLGTGNTEAFFGQGTRLTVV.

Here the CDR3 reads CASSLQQGFEETQYF. CDR3 in DNA: TGTGCCAGCAGCTTACAACAGGGGTTTGAAGAGACCCAGTACTTC. The chain links TRBV11-2 to TRBJ2-5; 7 bases are a match to TRBD1. The length of the CDR3 is 15 residues. Per the germline V gene, CDR1 is SGHAT and CDR2 is FQNNGV. Trimming cost V 2 bases and J 3 bases; bases outside gene matches: 6.

The rearrangement links TRBV28 to TRBJ2-7; the D gene is possibly TRBD2 (6 bases). This CDR3 spans 16 amino acids. V was clipped by 2 bases and J by 3 bases, with 17 bases between them. Germline V gene lookup returns CDR1 MDHEN and CDR2 SYDVKM. Here the CDR3 DNA reads TGTGCCAGCAGTTTAAGCCCCCAGACTAGTCTCTACGAGCAGTACTTC. Its protein is CASSLSPQTSLYEQYF.

The chain uses TRBV10-3 and TRBJ2-1, with 9 bases identical to TRBD2. The CDR3 length is 17 residues. Germline trimming cut 4 bases from V and 1 base from J; bases unmatched to any gene: 8. Germline-derived CDR1 and CDR2 are ENHRY and SYGVKD. This CDR3 is CAISGASGAKSYNEQFF. The CDR3 DNA follows: TGTGCCATCAGTGGCGCTAGCGGGGCTAAGTCCTACAATGAGCAGTTCTTC.

V and J are TRBV6-5 and TRBJ2-1; the match to TRBD2 covers 9 bases. The germline V gene encodes CDR1 MNHEY and CDR2 SVGAGI. The CDR3 is 13 amino acids. The ends lost 7 bases at V and 6 bases at J; junction bases unmatched: 4. This CDR3 is CASTSGDINEQFF. CDR3 in DNA: TGTGCCAGCACTAGCGGGGATATCAATGAGCAGTTCTTC.

This clone was seen once. V and J are TRBV6-5 and TRBJ1-2; 7 nucleotides line up with TRBD1. Germline CDR1 MNHEY, CDR2 SVGAGI. The CDR3 sequence is 15 residues long. The V gene end was trimmed by 6 bases and the J gene end by 5 bases; junction bases not matched to a gene: 12. The CDR3 nucleotides are TGTGCCAGCAGCCGAGGTGCGTCGACAGGGTATGGCTACACCTTC. Amino acid sequence: CASSRGASTGYGYTF.

The J gene is TRBJ2-7, the V gene TRBV30, with 10 bases lining up with TRBD2. Per germline, CDR1 GTSNPN and CDR2 SVGIG (reference sequence). The CDR3 has 15 amino acids. After removal of 3 bases from V and 4 bases from J, the junction contained 9 bases not matched to a gene. The CDR3 is CAWRPGTSEVYEQYF. The CDR3 coding sequence is TGTGCCTGGAGACCCGGGACTAGCGAAGTGTACGAGCAGTACTTC.

The chain is built from TRBV13 and TRBJ2-2, with D possibly being TRBD2 (5 bases). The ends were cut back, 5 bases at V and 0 bases at J, with 10 bases in the middle. The CDR3 covers 15 residues. Germline CDR1 is PRHDT and CDR2 is FYEKMQ (reference sequence). The CDR3 bases are TGTGCCAGCAGCCGAGAGGGAGCGAACACCGGGGAGCTGTTTTTT. This gives the protein CASSREGANTGELFF.

The chain links TRBV30 to TRBJ1-4, with D maybe TRBD1 (5 bases). The CDR3 is 13 residues long. In germline, CDR1 is GTSNPN, CDR2 SVGIG (reference sequence). V gave up 1 base and J gave up 4 bases, with 7 bases separating them. The CDR3 DNA follows: TGTGCCTGGAGTGCAGGGCTTAATGAAAAACTGTTTTTT. The encoded protein is CAWSAGLNEKLFF.

The chain combines TRBV7-9 with TRBJ1-1; D ambiguous. Germline CDR1 is SEHNR and CDR2 is FQNEAQ (reference sequence). The CDR3 spans 11 residues. The V and J ends lost 4 bases and 8 bases respectively, with 8 bases between them. CDR3 DNA sequence: TGTGCCAGCAGCTCCACTTACGAAGCTTTCTTT. It is translated as CASSSTYEAFF.

This chain joins TRBV10-3 and TRBJ2-3, with D tentatively TRBD2 (6 bases). The germline V and J ends were trimmed by 4 bases and 3 bases, with 11 bases remaining between them. Germline CDR1 is ENHRY and CDR2 is SYGVKD. The CDR3 loop spans 14 amino acids. In DNA form, the CDR3 reads TGTGCCATCAGTGCGGGAGCGTTAACAGATACGCAGTATTTT. Translating it yields CAISAGALTDTQYF.

J is TRBJ2-7 and V is TRBV7-2; TRBD2 aligns across 16 bases. The CDR3 extends over 15 amino acids. The V gene's germline CDR1 is SGHTA and CDR2 FQGNSA. The V and J ends lost 5 bases and 3 bases, in that order; junction bases with no gene match: 1. CDR3 residues: CASSGTSGRGYEQYF. The CDR3 DNA follows: TGTGCCAGCAGCGGGACTAGCGGGAGGGGCTACGAGCAGTACTTC.

The genes are TRBV30 and TRBJ1-5; the D gene is possibly TRBD1 (5 bases). The CDR3 runs 16 residues. V was clipped by 2 bases and J by 5 bases, with 19 bases between them. Germline loops: CDR1 GTSNPN, CDR2 SVGIG (reference sequence). The CDR3 reads CAWSTPAGPSDQPQHF. The CDR3 coding sequence is TGTGCCTGGAGTACCCCGGCAGGGCCATCCGATCAGCCCCAGCATTTT.

The chain links TRBV7-9 to TRBJ2-3, with TRBD2 matching 8 bases. The V gene's germline CDR1 is SEHNR and CDR2 FQNEAQ (reference sequence). V was clipped by 5 bases and J by 2 bases; unmatched bases: 9. The CDR3 is 16 residues long. CDR3 nucleotides: TGTGCCAGCAGCCCACCGGGGGGGAGGACCACAGATACGCAGTATTTT. Translated: CASSPPGGRTTDTQYF.